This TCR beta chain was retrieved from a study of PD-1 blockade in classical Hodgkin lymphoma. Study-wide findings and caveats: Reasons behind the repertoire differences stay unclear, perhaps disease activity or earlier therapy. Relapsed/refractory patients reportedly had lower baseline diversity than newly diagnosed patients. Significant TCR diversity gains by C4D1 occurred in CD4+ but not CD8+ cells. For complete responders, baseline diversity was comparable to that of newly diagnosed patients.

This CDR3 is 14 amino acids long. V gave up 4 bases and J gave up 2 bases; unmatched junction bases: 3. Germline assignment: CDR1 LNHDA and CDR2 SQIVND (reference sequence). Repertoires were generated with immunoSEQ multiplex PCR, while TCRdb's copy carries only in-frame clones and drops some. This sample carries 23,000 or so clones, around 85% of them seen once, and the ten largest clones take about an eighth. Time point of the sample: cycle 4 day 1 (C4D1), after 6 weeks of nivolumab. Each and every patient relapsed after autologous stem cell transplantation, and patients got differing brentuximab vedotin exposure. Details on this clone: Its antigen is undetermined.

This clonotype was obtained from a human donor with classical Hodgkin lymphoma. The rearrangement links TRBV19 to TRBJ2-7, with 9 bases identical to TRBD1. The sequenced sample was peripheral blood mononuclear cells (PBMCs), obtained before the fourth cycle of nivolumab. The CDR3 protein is CASSTGTGPYEQYF. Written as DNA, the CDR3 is TGTGCCAGTAGTACCGGGACAGGGCCCTACGAGCAGTACTTC.